The present T cell receptor beta chain was sequenced within a study of cytomegalovirus exposure and HLA in healthy donors. Trimming left V 4 bases short and J 0 bases short, with 9 bases between. CDR3 length equals 14 residues. From germline, CDR1 is SNHLY and CDR2 FYNNEI. The PCR was carried out with 60 Vbeta primers and 13 Jbeta primers. Profiled with immunoSEQ multiplex PCR; TCRdb holds only in-frame clones, not every one. Found here are 95,000 to 150,000 clones; the top ten clones hold roughly 1%. The source of this sequence is a man aged 18 to 30 in good health and CMV-seronegative. Sequencing was performed on PBMCs. The gene calls are TRBV2 and TRBJ1-1; D not certain. The CDR3 spells CASSVPRMNTEAFF. For the CDR3, the DNA is TGTGCCAGCAGTGTACCGAGGATGAACACTGAAGCTTTCTTT.